These 4 T cell receptor beta chains share one sample of origin, sequenced in a study of shared clonotypes between healthy human individuals. Data came from immunoSEQ multiplex PCR; TCRdb stores just in-frame clones and leaves some out. The sample lists millions of clones; about 94% were seen once. Terminally differentiated effector memory CD45RA+ cells were excluded from the naive CD8 cells, which were CD45RO-negative and positively selected for CCR7. The sequenced sample was naive CD8+ T cells sorted from blood. These receptors originate from a man between 18 and 35 years old in good health.

The chain combines TRBV27 with TRBJ2-7, with a tentative D call TRBD2 (7 bases). V lost 4 bases and J lost 2, with 27 bases in between. Germline CDR1 reads MNHEY; CDR2 reads SMNVEV (reference sequence). This CDR3 contains 19 residues. Here the CDR3 DNA reads TGTGCCAGCAGTTCTATGGCGGGGGATCCAACAGGGCCCGCCTACGAGCAGTACTTC. This encodes CASSSMAGDPTGPAYEQYF.

V is TRBV28 and J is TRBJ1-1; D possibly corresponds to TRBD1 (5 bases). CDR1 and CDR2 (germline): MDHEN, SYDVKM. This CDR3 spans 15 amino acids. Trimming removed 0 bases at V and 4 bases at J, with 12 bases between. The CDR3 bases are TGTGCCAGCAGTTTATGGCCAGGGAAGGCCACTGAAGCTTTCTTT. Its translation: CASSLWPGKATEAFF. The full variable domain, rest sourced from reference TRBV28 and TRBJ1-1, is DVKVTQSSRYLVKRTGEKVFLECVQDMDHENMFWYRQDPGLGLRLIYFSYDVKMKEKGDIPEGYSVSREKKERFSLILESASTNQTSMYLCASSLWPGKATEAFFGQGTRLTVV.

The V gene is TRBV27, the J gene TRBJ2-1, with 8 positions matching TRBD2. In germline, CDR1 is MNHEY, CDR2 SMNVEV (reference sequence). There are 14 residues in the CDR3. J lost 6 bases, V lost 5 bases, and 6 bases had no gene match. For the CDR3, the DNA is TGTGCCAGCAGTCCCCGGACTAGCATCAATGAGCAGTTCTTC. Its protein is CASSPRTSINEQFF.

J is TRBJ2-7 and V is TRBV14; 7 bases map to TRBD2. Germline V gives CDR1 SGHDN, CDR2 FVKESK. There are 16 residues in the CDR3. With 4 bases clipped from V and 3 bases from J, the junction kept 12 bases outside the gene matches. The CDR3 DNA reads TGTGCCAGCAGCCCAATCGTTGGGGGGGTGAACTACGAGCAGTACTTC. Protein: CASSPIVGGVNYEQYF.